The 12 T cell receptor beta chains reported below all come from one sample, sequenced in a study of cytomegalovirus exposure and HLA in healthy donors. The PCR contained 60 Vbeta and 13 Jbeta primers. Assay used: immunoSEQ multiplex PCR; TCRdb lists only in-frame clones, some missing. The table shows fewer than 200,000 clones, with 65% to 85% occurring only once. Input material: PBMCs. These receptors came from a woman aged 45 to 65 in good health and CMV-seropositive.

The chain is built from TRBV18 and TRBJ1-1, with D perhaps matching TRBD1 (5 bases). The CDR3 contains 16 residues. Between the trimmed V and J ends, which lost 3 bases and 4 bases, there was a span of 18 bases. The germline V gene has CDR1 KGHSH and CDR2 LQKENI. The DNA for the CDR3 is TGTGCCAGCTCACCGCAGTCAGGGATAGATGGCACTGAAGCTTTCTTT. As protein: CASSPQSGIDGTEAFF.

The chain's CDR3 is CASRQGPEQYF. The CDR3 DNA sequence: TGTGCCAGCCGGCAGGGCCCCGAGCAGTACTTC. The chain couples TRBV28 to TRBJ2-7, with D perhaps matching TRBD1 (5 bases). CDR1 is MDHEN and CDR2 is SYDVKM in the germline V gene. The CDR3 has 11 amino acids. V lost 8 bases, J lost 6 bases, and 11 bases lay in between.

The chain links TRBV19 to TRBJ2-6; 7 bases line up with TRBD1. The germline V gene encodes CDR1 LNHDA and CDR2 SQIVND (reference sequence). The CDR3 has 16 residues. V lost 8 bases, J lost 0 bases, and 7 bases stayed unmatched. The CDR3 reads CASGTGTASGANVLTF. In DNA form, the CDR3 reads TGTGCCAGTGGCACCGGGACAGCCTCTGGGGCCAACGTCCTGACTTTC.

This sequence joins TRBV11-1 and TRBJ2-7, with a tentative D call TRBD2 (5 bases). This CDR3 is built from 15 residues. V lost 5 bases, J lost 0 bases, and 14 bases lay in between. Germline V gene data show CDR1 as SGHAT and CDR2 as FQDESV (reference sequence). In DNA, the CDR3 is TGTGCCAGCAGCCCATCCCCCGGGGTCTCCTACGAGCAGTACTTC. This sequence encodes CASSPSPGVSYEQYF. Based on the CDR3 plus reference TRBV11-1 and TRBJ2-7, the full variable domain is EAEVAQSPRYKITEKSQAVAFWCDPISGHATLYWYRQILGQGPELLVQFQDESVVDDSQLPKDRFSAERLKGVDSTLKIQPAELGDSAMYLCASSPSPGVSYEQYFGPGTRLTVT.

V usage is TRBV7-2 and J usage is TRBJ2-3; tentatively, D is TRBD2 (5 bases). V lost 3 bases to trimming and J lost 4 bases, with 8 bases between them. The V gene's germline CDR1 is SGHTA and CDR2 FQGNSA. This CDR3 spans 13 amino acids. The CDR3, as DNA: TGTGCCAGCAGCTTCCAGGAGGCAGATACGCAGTATTTT. It translates to CASSFQEADTQYF.

This chain links TRBV21-1 with TRBJ1-4; the listed D gene, TRBD1, was not tested against the DNA. TRBV21-1 is a recognized pseudogene. CDR3 size: 16 residues. CDR3 coding DNA: TGTGCCAGAAACCGACTGGGGCGGCAGGTTAATGAAAAACTGTTTTTT. This translates into CARNRLGRQVNEKLFF.

The chain uses TRBV10-2 and TRBJ2-5, with 13 bases identical to TRBD2. The CDR3 is 15 amino acids. The ends lost 6 bases at V and 4 bases at J; junction bases unmatched: 5. Germline assignment: CDR1 WSHSY and CDR2 SAAADI. CDR3 sequence reads: CASSPTSGRGETQYF. CDR3 sequence (DNA): TGCGCCAGCAGCCCCACTAGCGGGAGGGGAGAGACCCAGTACTTC.

The chain recombines TRBV27 with TRBJ2-7, with D hard to call. V lost 6 bases and J 6 bases, leaving 21 bases between the germline ends. There are 15 residues in the CDR3. CDR1 and CDR2 (germline): MNHEY, SMNVEV (reference sequence). The CDR3 sequence is CASSFEWRSIGEQYF. Here the CDR3 DNA reads TGTGCCAGCAGCTTTGAATGGCGGTCAATCGGCGAGCAGTACTTC.

This chain uses TRBV18 with TRBJ2-6, with TRBD1 identical over 9 bases. This CDR3 has 20 amino acids. The V gene end was trimmed by 3 bases and the J gene end by 1 base; junction bases not matched to a gene: 13. Germline CDR1 KGHSH, CDR2 LQKENI. This chain's CDR3 is CASSPRGPGQGKSGANVLTF. The CDR3 region has the DNA TGTGCCAGCTCACCTAGGGGACCGGGACAGGGTAAATCTGGGGCCAACGTCCTGACTTTC.

V gene TRBV27 combines with J gene TRBJ2-3, with 10 bases identical to TRBD2. Losses at the gene ends were 6 bases for V and 4 bases for J; bases not matched to a gene: 7. The germline V gene encodes CDR1 MNHEY and CDR2 SMNVEV (reference sequence). The CDR3 runs 15 residues. This chain's CDR3 is CASRGAGGRADTQYF. Here the CDR3 DNA reads TGTGCCAGCAGAGGAGCGGGAGGGCGCGCAGATACGCAGTATTTT.

The genes are TRBV6-1 and TRBJ2-7; 9 bases match TRBD1. V was pared by 4 bases and J by 5 bases, with 12 bases of the junction left unmatched. The CDR3 is 16 amino acids. From germline, CDR1 is MNHNS and CDR2 SASEGT. This chain's CDR3 is CASSGTGTGHVDEQYF. The CDR3 nucleotides are TGTGCCAGCAGTGGGACCGGGACAGGGCATGTGGACGAGCAGTACTTC.

The chain employs TRBV29-1 and TRBJ2-7; a weak D match, TRBD2 (5 bases). Germline V gene lookup returns CDR1 SQVTM and CDR2 ANQGSEA. The V gene lost 5 bases and the J gene lost 4 bases, with 9 bases spanning the gap. The CDR3 is made up of 11 amino acids. CDR3 loop: CSVRGVYEQYF. In DNA, the CDR3 is TGCAGCGTTCGGGGTGTTTACGAGCAGTACTTC.